This T cell receptor beta chain was identified in a study of OX40 agonist ivuxolimab in advanced cancers. Patients had blood sampled at baseline and again on cycle 4 day 1 and cycle 7 day 1. This table comes from immunoSEQ multiplex PCR, and its TCRdb copy is limited to in-frame clones, with some not included. The table includes 60,000 or so clones, 84% detected once. Here the sequenced sample was CD4+ or CD8+ T cells sorted from blood, taken in a trial of the OX40 agonist ivuxolimab. The origin of this receptor is an adult with an advanced solid tumor such as melanoma, head and neck, liver or kidney cancer.

The CDR3: CSALSAGDRGFYGYTF. CDR3 nucleotides: TGCAGCGCCCTGAGCGCGGGGGACAGGGGGTTTTATGGCTACACCTTC. The chain is built from TRBV29-1 and TRBJ1-2; the match to TRBD1 covers 11 bases. The CDR3 is made up of 16 amino acids. Trimming took 7 bases from V and 5 from J; bases not matched to a gene: 15. Germline values: CDR1 SQVTM, CDR2 ANQGSEA.